Below are 30 T cell receptor beta chains sequenced from a single sample in a study of T cells in women clearing cervical HPV infection. Sequencing used immunoSEQ multiplex PCR; TCRdb keeps in-frame clones, though not all of them. Its listing shows tens of thousands of clones. The specimen was blood buffy coat. The receptor source for this set is a woman between 18 and 70 years old with a cervical HPV16 infection that either progressed to CIN3+ or cleared (not recorded which).

As for this clone: The missing CDR3 end, 3 residues past where the read stops, is filled in from the germline J gene. The rearrangement links TRBV2 to TRBJ2-5; maybe TRBD2 (5 bases). Germline V gene sequence: CDR1 SNHLY, CDR2 FYNNEI. The V end lost 6 bases, the J end lost 2 bases, and 13 bases lay between the germline ends. The CDR3 has 14 amino acids. CDR3 amino acids: CASRVTTQQETQYF. CDR3 bases read: TGTGCCAGCAGGGTGACTACGCAACAAGAGACC.

Details on this clone: The read terminates 3 residues ahead of where the CDR3 ends, so the germline J gene completes it. The chain joins TRBV20-1 to TRBJ2-1; 11 bases match TRBD2. This CDR3 comprises 17 residues. The V gene's germline CDR1 is DFQATT and CDR2 SNEGSKA (reference sequence). The trim removed 2 bases at V and 6 bases at J, leaving 12 bases unmatched. The CDR3 protein is CSARIPLLAGVPNEQFF. The DNA read from the CDR3 is TGCAGTGCTAGAATACCCTTACTAGCGGGAGTACCCAATGAG.

About this clone: From the germline J gene comes the end of the CDR3, since the read stops 3 residues before it. This chain joins TRBV11-3 and TRBJ2-7; TRBD2 matches 7 bases. CDR3 length: 14 residues. Losses at the gene ends were 5 bases for V and 2 bases for J; bases not matched to a gene: 6. Per the germline V gene, CDR1 is SGHNT and CDR2 is YENEEA. Incomplete CDR3 DNA: TGTGCCAGCAGCCGATCCGGGGGGACCTACGAG. It translates to CASSRSGGTYE. The whole CDR3 region reads CASSRSGGTYEQYF.

Remarks on this clone: The CDR3 extends 3 residues past the end of the read, so its final part is completed from the germline J gene. V usage is TRBV19 and J usage is TRBJ2-2; TRBD1 agrees at 11 bases. The CDR3 loop spans 17 amino acids. The germline V gene encodes CDR1 LNHDA and CDR2 SQIVND (reference sequence). The covered CDR3 bases are TGTGCCAGCCTCTCGGAGGACAGGGGGCTCGGGGCCAACGTG. This translates into CASLSEDRGLGANV. Given in full, the CDR3 is CASLSEDRGLGANVLFF. The variable domain in full, with the rest retrieved from reference TRBV19 and TRBJ2-2, is DGGITQSPKYLFRKEGQNVTLSCEQNLNHDAMYWYRQDPGQGLRLIYYSQIVNDFQKGDIAEGYSVSREKKESFPLTVTSAQKNPTAFYLCASLSEDRGLGANVLFFGEGSRLTVL.

Comment on this clone: The CDR3 is cut off 3 residues early in the read; its end comes from the germline J gene. The genes are TRBV19 and TRBJ2-2, with 7 bases matching TRBD1. The germline V gene encodes CDR1 LNHDA and CDR2 SQIVND (reference sequence). The CDR3 extends over 15 amino acids. The CDR3 protein is CASTNRGGADEKLFF. CDR3 DNA (partial): TGTGCCAGTACCAACAGGGGCGGAGCTGATGAAAAG.

Worth noting for this clone: Read coverage stops 3 residues before the CDR3 terminus; the germline J gene supplies the remainder. The V gene is TRBV19, the J gene TRBJ1-2; tentative D call: TRBD1 (5 bases). Germline V gene sequence: CDR1 LNHDA, CDR2 SQIVND (reference sequence). This CDR3 spans 15 amino acids. CDR3: CASSRKGLALYDYTF. CDR3 DNA (partial): TGTGCCAGTAGTCGCAAGGGACTAGCCCTCTACGAC.

Regarding this clone: The read terminates 3 residues before the CDR3 end, so the remaining end is supplied by the germline J gene. The rearrangement joins TRBV2 to TRBJ1-4; 9 nucleotides line up with TRBD1. The CDR3 length is 17 residues. The V gene's germline CDR1 is SNHLY and CDR2 FYNNEI. V lost 6 bases and J lost 6; bases outside the gene matches: 14. The CDR3 here is CASRQLTGGANDEKLFF. Incomplete CDR3 DNA: TGTGCCAGCAGGCAACTGACAGGGGGGGCTAATGATGAAAAA.

On this clone itself: The read gets to within 3 residues of the CDR3 end, and the germline J gene fills in the rest. The rearrangement joins TRBV5-1 to TRBJ1-2; weak D call: TRBD1 (5 bases). Trimming stripped 3 bases from V and 3 bases from J, with 12 bases between. The germline V gene encodes CDR1 SGHRS and CDR2 YFSETQ. CDR3 length: 14 residues. The covered CDR3 bases are TGCGCCAGCAGCTGGGGGACGGGGGACTATGGC. Protein: CASSWGTGDYG. The CDR3, in full, reads CASSWGTGDYGYTF.

Turning to this clone: From the germline J gene comes the end of the CDR3, since the read stops 3 residues before it. V is TRBV5-1 and J is TRBJ2-3; D remains ambiguous. CDR1 SGHRS and CDR2 YFSETQ come from the germline V gene. The CDR3 runs 13 residues. Deletions cut 3 bases from V and 3 bases from J, with 8 bases between. This CDR3 reads CASSSEGTDTQYF. The part of the CDR3 DNA that was read is TGCGCCAGCAGCTCCGAAGGGACAGATACG.

Concerning this clone itself: The read falls 3 residues short of the CDR3 end, and the missing part is taken from the germline J gene. V usage is TRBV6-4 and J usage is TRBJ2-7; tentative D call: TRBD1 (6 bases). This CDR3 spans 17 amino acids. Looked up from germline, CDR1 is MRHNA and CDR2 is SNTAGT. Trimming removed 2 bases at V and 1 base at J, with 18 bases between. The DNA read from the CDR3 is TGTGCCAGCAGTGACCCTACTGTCCGACAGGCTTCCTACGAG. This sequence encodes CASSDPTVRQASYE. The whole CDR3 reads CASSDPTVRQASYEQYF.

A word on this clone: The CDR3 end is not reached by the read, which stops 3 residues before it; the germline J gene fills it in. The chain employs TRBV7-2 and TRBJ1-2; TRBD1 matches at 8 bases. Germline V gene data show CDR1 as SGHTA and CDR2 as FQGNSA. CDR3 length: 13 residues. The trim removed 6 bases at V and 5 bases at J, leaving 5 bases unmatched. The CDR3 spells CASRRDRWYGYTF. The CDR3 DNA, read in part, is TGTGCCAGCAGGCGGGACAGGTGGTATGGC. The full variable domain, with the rest looked up from reference TRBV7-2 and TRBJ1-2, is GAGVSQSPSNKVTEKGKDVELRCDPISGHTALYWYRQSLGQGLEFLIYFQGNSAPDKSGLPSDRFSAERTGGSVSTLTIQRTQQEDSAVYLCASRRDRWYGYTFGSGTRLTVV.

CDR3 sequence: CASSLPPGQQETQYF. The CDR3 DNA, read in part, is TGTGCCAGCAGCTTGCCTCCGGGACAGCAAGAGACC. This rearrangement joins TRBV5-4 to TRBJ2-5; 7 bases are shared with TRBD1. The CDR3 end lies 3 residues beyond the end of the read and is filled in from the germline J gene. Per the germline V gene, CDR1 is SGHNT and CDR2 is YYREEE (reference sequence). The CDR3 loop spans 15 amino acids. V lost 1 base to trimming and J lost 2 bases; unmatched junction nucleotides: 5.

As regards this clone: Read sequence stops 3 residues before the CDR3 end, and the germline J gene provides the missing end. This chain uses TRBV7-9 with TRBJ2-3; 8 bases map to TRBD1. Per the germline V gene, CDR1 is SEHNR and CDR2 is FQNEAQ (reference sequence). The CDR3 totals 14 residues. The CDR3 sequence is CASSLGQGLETQYF. CDR3 DNA (partial): TGTGCCAGCAGCTTAGGACAGGGGTTGGAGACG.

Remarks on this clone: The read finishes 3 residues shy of the CDR3 end, and the germline J gene is used to complete it. V usage is TRBV11-2 and J usage is TRBJ2-3; 9 nucleotides match TRBD2. This CDR3 is built from 15 residues. Unmatched junction bases numbered 6, after V lost 3 bases and J lost 5 bases. Germline V gives CDR1 SGHAT, CDR2 FQNNGV. The covered CDR3 bases are TGTGCCAGCAGCTTGATGCGGGGGGGTATAGATACG. This encodes CASSLMRGGIDT. The full CDR3 reads CASSLMRGGIDTQYF.

Remarks on this clone: The read gets to within 3 residues of the CDR3 end, and the germline J gene fills in the rest. Other DNA sequences from this sample encode an identical CDR3 as well. The gene calls are TRBV11-3 and TRBJ2-3, with D tentatively TRBD2 (6 bases). Per germline, CDR1 SGHNT and CDR2 YENEEA. The CDR3 covers 15 residues. V was cut by 5 bases and J by 2 bases, with 14 bases left in between. The CDR3 loop is CASSRNRDSTDTQYF. The covered CDR3 bases are TGTGCCAGCAGCCGTAATAGGGACTCCACAGATACG.

A remark on this clone: The CDR3 end is not reached by the read, which stops 3 residues before it; the germline J gene fills it in. V and J are TRBV5-4 and TRBJ1-2, with D unclear. The CDR3 is made up of 15 amino acids. Germline assignment: CDR1 SGHNT and CDR2 YYREEE (reference sequence). The DNA read from the CDR3 is TGTGCCAGCAGCTTGGGAGCGGGAGTCGGGGAGACC. This sequence encodes CASSLGAGVGET. The CDR3 as a whole reads CASSLGAGVGETYTF. Together with reference TRBV5-4 and TRBJ1-2, the CDR3 gives the full variable domain: ETGVTQSPTHLIKTRGQQVTLRCSSQSGHNTVSWYQQALGQGPQFIFQYYREEENGRGNFPPRFSGLQFPNYSSELNVNALELDDSALYLCASSLGAGVGETYTFGSGTRLTVV.

About this clone: The read halts 3 residues ahead of the CDR3 end, with the missing end drawn from the germline J gene. This chain joins TRBV6-2 or TRBV6-3 and TRBJ1-1, with D unclear. The CDR3 spans 13 residues. The V gene's germline CDR1 is MNHEY and CDR2 SVGEGT. V was cut by 2 bases and J by 7 bases, with 11 bases left in between. CDR3 DNA, as far as it was read: TGTGCCAGCAGTTACGTGGTCCCAGGTGAA. Its translation: CASSYVVPGE. The complete CDR3 protein is CASSYVVPGEAFF.

For this clone: Read coverage stops 3 residues before the CDR3 terminus; the germline J gene supplies the remainder. The rearrangement links TRBV7-3 to TRBJ2-3; possible D gene TRBD1, 5 bases. V was shortened by 5 bases and J by 2 bases, with 14 bases between the two germline ends. The CDR3 totals 15 residues. Germline V CDR1 and CDR2: SGHTA, FQGTGA. The CDR3 bases that were read are TGTGCCAGCAGCCCAGGGTTCTCCGACACAGATACG. Its translation is CASSPGFSDTDT. Given in full, the CDR3 is CASSPGFSDTDTQYF.

Of note for this clone: Read data end 3 residues before the CDR3 end; the end is taken from the germline J gene. The chain couples TRBV7-2 to TRBJ2-7; TRBD2 agrees at 8 bases. This CDR3 contains 15 residues. Germline CDR1 SGHTA, CDR2 FQGNSA. Trimming at V came to 6 bases and at J to 2 bases, leaving 9 bases not matched to a gene. The sequenced part of the CDR3 DNA is TGTGCCAGCAGGAGTAATCCAGCGGGAGCCTACGAG. Residues: CASRSNPAGAYE. The CDR3 as a whole reads CASRSNPAGAYEQYF.

Regarding this clone: The read terminates 3 residues ahead of where the CDR3 ends, so the germline J gene completes it. The rearrangement links TRBV20-1 to TRBJ1-2; D uncertain. Per the germline V gene, CDR1 is DFQATT and CDR2 is SNEGSKA (reference sequence). The CDR3 sequence is 13 residues long. The ends were cut back, 6 bases at V and 2 bases at J, with 13 bases in the middle. The CDR3 here is CSARHRLNYGYTF. The CDR3 DNA, read in part, is TGCAGTGCCCGACATCGGCTGAACTATGGC.

A note on this clone: The CDR3 is cut off 3 residues early in the read; its end comes from the germline J gene. This sample also contains other DNA sequences that code for the same CDR3. The rearrangement joins TRBV5-1 to TRBJ1-5, with 10 bases that match TRBD1. The V gene's germline CDR1 is SGHRS and CDR2 YFSETQ. The V and J ends lost 4 bases and 5 bases, in that order; junction bases with no gene match: 3. The length of the CDR3 is 14 residues. The CDR3 is CASSPDRGDQPQHF. The sequenced part of the CDR3 DNA is TGCGCCAGCAGCCCGGACAGGGGGGATCAGCCC.

As for this clone: The read ends 3 residues before the CDR3 terminus; that terminus is restored from the germline J gene. The V and J genes are TRBV2 and TRBJ2-3; 9 nucleotides align to TRBD2. CDR1 SNHLY and CDR2 FYNNEI come from the germline V gene. CDR3 length: 15 residues. The CDR3 DNA, read in part, is TGTGCCAGCAGACTAAGCGGGGGGTACCAAGAGACG. It yields the protein CASRLSGGYQET. Given in full, the CDR3 is CASRLSGGYQETQYF.

To note about this clone: Relative to the germline gene, one junction end is altered; a read error may explain this. The CDR3 end falls 3 residues outside the read, so it is completed with the germline J gene. This chain uses TRBV5-1 with TRBJ2-6; D might be TRBD1 (6 bases). The CDR3 sequence is 16 residues long. Per germline, CDR1 SGHRS and CDR2 YFSETQ. The part of the CDR3 DNA that was read is TGCGCCAGCAGGTTGGACAGCGGCTCTGGGGCCAACGTC. It yields the protein CASRLDSGSGANV. The whole CDR3 is CASRLDSGSGANVLTF.

A word on this clone: The read comes to an end 3 residues before the CDR3 does, leaving the germline J gene to fill in the end. This rearrangement joins TRBV5-1 to TRBJ1-1, with a possible D match to TRBD1 (5 bases). Trimming left V 3 bases short and J 1 base short, with 16 bases between. CDR1 is SGHRS and CDR2 is YFSETQ in the germline V gene. The CDR3 has 16 amino acids. CDR3 bases read: TGCGCCAGCAGCTCGAATCCAATCGGACAGAACACTGAA. It codes for CASSSNPIGQNTE. The full CDR3 protein is CASSSNPIGQNTEAFF. Drawing the rest from reference TRBV5-1 and TRBJ1-1, the complete variable domain is KAGVTQTPRYLIKTRGQQVTLSCSPISGHRSVSWYQQTPGQGLQFLFEYFSETQRNKGNFPGRFSGRQFSNSRSEMNVSTLELGDSALYLCASSSNPIGQNTEAFFGQGTRLTVV.

As for this clone: The CDR3 end falls 3 residues outside the read, so it is completed with the germline J gene. The chain combines TRBV5-1 with TRBJ1-6; D perhaps matches TRBD1 (5 bases). Trimming stripped 4 bases from V and 4 bases from J, with 15 bases between. Germline V gene lookup returns CDR1 SGHRS and CDR2 YFSETQ. This CDR3 has 16 residues. The CDR3 spells CASSPGARAYNSPLHF. The sequenced part of the CDR3 DNA is TGCGCCAGCAGCCCTGGGGCCAGGGCGTATAATTCACCC.

As for this clone: The CDR3 goes on 3 residues after the read ends, and that part is filled in from the germline J gene. V is TRBV6-1 and J is TRBJ2-3; 11 positions agree with TRBD2. The CDR3 contains 16 residues. The germline V gene encodes CDR1 MNHNS and CDR2 SASEGT. Germline trimming cut 2 bases from V and 2 bases from J; bases unmatched to any gene: 3. CDR3 DNA (partial): TGTGCCAGCAGTGAAACTAGCGGGGGAAACACAGATACG. Its protein product is CASSETSGGNTDT. The entire CDR3 sequence reads CASSETSGGNTDTQYF.

As regards this clone: The CDR3 goes on 3 residues after the read ends, and that part is filled in from the germline J gene. The genes are TRBV5-1 and TRBJ2-3; D gene unclear. V lost 0 bases and J lost 0, with 14 bases in between. The CDR3 has 17 residues. Germline lookup yields CDR1 SGHRS and CDR2 YFSETQ. CDR3 residues: CASSLGLTTISTDTQYF. The CDR3 DNA, read in part, is TGCGCCAGCAGCTTGGGACTTACTACGATAAGCACAGATACG.

About this clone itself: The sequenced fragment ends 3 residues before the CDR3 boundary, so the rest is inferred from the germline J gene. The gene calls are TRBV7-8 and TRBJ2-3; D might be TRBD1 (6 bases). Trimming cost V 3 bases and J 2 bases, with 18 bases left between them. This CDR3 has 17 amino acids. Per germline, CDR1 SGHVS and CDR2 FQNEAQ. The part of the CDR3 DNA that was read is TGTGCCAGCAGCTTCGGAGCAGGACAGCCTTTCACAGATACG. It translates to CASSFGAGQPFTDT. The full CDR3 is CASSFGAGQPFTDTQYF.

On this clone: The read is 3 residues too short to cover the CDR3 end, so that end is filled in from the germline J gene. The chain joins TRBV2 to TRBJ1-2; 7 nucleotides match TRBD1. Trimming at V came to 6 bases and at J to 4 bases, leaving 8 bases not matched to a gene. CDR1 and CDR2 from the germline V gene are SNHLY and FYNNEI. This CDR3 has 14 amino acids. CDR3 sequence reads: CASRNRGGVYGYTF. The sequenced part of the CDR3 DNA is TGTGCCAGCAGGAACAGGGGAGGTGTCTATGGC.

Notes on this clone: The read terminates 3 residues before the CDR3 end, so the remaining end is supplied by the germline J gene. V and J are TRBV29-1 and TRBJ2-3; TRBD2 matches 11 bases. Germline CDR1 reads SQVTM; CDR2 reads ANQGSEA. The CDR3 is 15 amino acids. After removal of 4 bases from V and 7 bases from J, the junction contained 10 bases not matched to a gene. Partial CDR3 DNA: TGCAGCGTTGGGTCTCTAGCGGGAGGCTCTAATACG. This translates into CSVGSLAGGSNT. The full-length CDR3 reads as CSVGSLAGGSNTQYF.